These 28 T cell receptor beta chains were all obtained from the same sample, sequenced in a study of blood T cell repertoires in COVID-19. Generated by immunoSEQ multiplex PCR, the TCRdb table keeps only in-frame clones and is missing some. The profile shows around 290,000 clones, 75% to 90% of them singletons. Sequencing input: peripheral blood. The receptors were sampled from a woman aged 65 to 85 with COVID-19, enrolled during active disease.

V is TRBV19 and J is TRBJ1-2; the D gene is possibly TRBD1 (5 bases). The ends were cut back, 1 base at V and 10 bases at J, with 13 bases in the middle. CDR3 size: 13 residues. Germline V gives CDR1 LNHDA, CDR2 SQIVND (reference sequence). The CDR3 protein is CASSIGGASFYTF. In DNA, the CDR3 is TGTGCCAGTAGTATAGGGGGCGCGAGCTTCTACACCTTC.

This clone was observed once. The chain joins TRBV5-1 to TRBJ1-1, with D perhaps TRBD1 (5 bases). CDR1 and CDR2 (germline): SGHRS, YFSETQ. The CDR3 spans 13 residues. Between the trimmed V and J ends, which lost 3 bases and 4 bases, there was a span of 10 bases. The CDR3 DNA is TGCGCCAGCAGCTACCAGGGCAGCACTGAAGCTTTCTTT. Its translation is CASSYQGSTEAFF.

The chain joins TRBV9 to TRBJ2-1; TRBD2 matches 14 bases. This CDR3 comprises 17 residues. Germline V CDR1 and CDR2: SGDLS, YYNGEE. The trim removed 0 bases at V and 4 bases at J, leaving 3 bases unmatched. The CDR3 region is CASSVGRLAGGYNEQFF. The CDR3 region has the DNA TGTGCCAGCAGCGTAGGGCGACTAGCGGGGGGGTACAATGAGCAGTTCTTC.

DNA for the CDR3: TGTGCCAGCAGATGGACAGGGAATTCCTACAACGAGCAGTACTTC. As protein: CASRWTGNSYNEQYF. V gene TRBV27 combines with J gene TRBJ2-7; 8 positions match TRBD1. Germline CDR1 and CDR2: MNHEY and SMNVEV (reference sequence). The J segment lost 5 bases and the V segment lost 6 bases, leaving 12 bases of the junction unmatched. This CDR3 is built from 15 residues.

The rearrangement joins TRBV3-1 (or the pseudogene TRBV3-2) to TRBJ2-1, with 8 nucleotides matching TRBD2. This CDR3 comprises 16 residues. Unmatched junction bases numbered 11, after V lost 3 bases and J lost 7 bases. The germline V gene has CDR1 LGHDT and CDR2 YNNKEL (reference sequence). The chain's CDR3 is CASSQRVAGGRNEQFF. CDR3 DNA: TGTGCCAGCAGCCAGCGTGTGGCGGGGGGACGTAATGAGCAGTTCTTC.

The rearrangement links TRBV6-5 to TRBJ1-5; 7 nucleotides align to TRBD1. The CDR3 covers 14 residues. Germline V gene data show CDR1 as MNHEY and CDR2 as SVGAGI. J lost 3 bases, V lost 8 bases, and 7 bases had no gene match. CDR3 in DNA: TGTGCCAGCTCTACGAGGGGGCCCAATCAGCCCCAGCATTTT. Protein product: CASSTRGPNQPQHF.

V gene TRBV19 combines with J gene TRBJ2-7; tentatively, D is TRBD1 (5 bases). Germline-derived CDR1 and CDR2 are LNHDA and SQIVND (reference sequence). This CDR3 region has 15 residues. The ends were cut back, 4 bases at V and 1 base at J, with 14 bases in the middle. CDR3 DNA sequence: TGTGCCAGTAGTAAAAGGCCAGGGAATTCCTACGAGCAGTACTTC. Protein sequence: CASSKRPGNSYEQYF.

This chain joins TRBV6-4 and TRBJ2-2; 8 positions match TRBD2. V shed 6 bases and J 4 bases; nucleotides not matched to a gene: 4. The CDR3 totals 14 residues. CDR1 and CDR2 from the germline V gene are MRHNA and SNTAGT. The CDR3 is CASRGTSRTGELFF. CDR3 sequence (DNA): TGTGCCAGCAGGGGGACTAGTCGCACCGGGGAGCTGTTTTTT.

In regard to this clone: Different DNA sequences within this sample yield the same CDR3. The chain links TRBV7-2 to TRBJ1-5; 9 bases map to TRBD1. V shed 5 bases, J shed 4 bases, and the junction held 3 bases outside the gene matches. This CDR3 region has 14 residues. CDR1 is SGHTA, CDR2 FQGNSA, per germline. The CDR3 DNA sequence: TGTGCCAGCAGCCCCGGGACAGGGAATCAGCCCCAGCATTTT. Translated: CASSPGTGNQPQHF.

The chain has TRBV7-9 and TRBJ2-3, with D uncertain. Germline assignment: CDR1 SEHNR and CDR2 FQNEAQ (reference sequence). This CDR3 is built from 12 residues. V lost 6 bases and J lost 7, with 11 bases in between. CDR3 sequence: CASRSSENTQYF. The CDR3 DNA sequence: TGTGCCAGCAGGAGTAGTGAAAATACGCAGTATTTT.

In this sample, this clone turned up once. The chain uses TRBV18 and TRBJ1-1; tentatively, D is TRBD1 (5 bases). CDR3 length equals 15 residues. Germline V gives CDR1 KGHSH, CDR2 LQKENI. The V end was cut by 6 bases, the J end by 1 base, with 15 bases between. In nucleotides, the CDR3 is TGTGCCAGCTCCCCGGGGGGGGTGTCGAACACTGAAGCTTTCTTT. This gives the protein CASSPGGVSNTEAFF.

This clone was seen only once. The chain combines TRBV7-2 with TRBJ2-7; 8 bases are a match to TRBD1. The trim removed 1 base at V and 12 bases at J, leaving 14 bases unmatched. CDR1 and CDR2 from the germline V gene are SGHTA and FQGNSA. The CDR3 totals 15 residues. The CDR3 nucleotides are TGTGCCAGCAGCTTAGTTCCGGGACAGGCGGCGACAAGGTACTTC. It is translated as CASSLVPGQAATRYF.

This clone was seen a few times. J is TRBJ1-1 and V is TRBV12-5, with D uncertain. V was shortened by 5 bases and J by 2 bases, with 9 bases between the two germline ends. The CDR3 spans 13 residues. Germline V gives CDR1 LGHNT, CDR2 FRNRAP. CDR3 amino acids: CASGPPGNTEAFF. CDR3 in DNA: TGTGCTAGTGGTCCCCCAGGAAACACTGAAGCTTTCTTT.

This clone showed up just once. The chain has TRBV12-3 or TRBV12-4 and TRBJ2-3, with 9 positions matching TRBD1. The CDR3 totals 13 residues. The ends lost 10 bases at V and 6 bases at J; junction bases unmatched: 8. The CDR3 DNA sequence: TGTGCCATTACCGGGACAGGGATGGATACGCAGTATTTT. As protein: CAITGTGMDTQYF.

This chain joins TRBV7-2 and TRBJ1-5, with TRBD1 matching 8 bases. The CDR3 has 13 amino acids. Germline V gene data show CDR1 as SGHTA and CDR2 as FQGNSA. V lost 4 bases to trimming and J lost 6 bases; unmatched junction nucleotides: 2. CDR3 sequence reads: CASSSDRGQPQHF. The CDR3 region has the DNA TGTGCCAGCAGCTCCGACAGGGGTCAGCCCCAGCATTTT.

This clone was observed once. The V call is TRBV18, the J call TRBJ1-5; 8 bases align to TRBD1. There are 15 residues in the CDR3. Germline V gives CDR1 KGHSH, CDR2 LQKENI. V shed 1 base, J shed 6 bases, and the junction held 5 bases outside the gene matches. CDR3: CASSPLQGEAQPQHF. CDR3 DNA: TGTGCCAGCTCACCACTACAGGGGGAGGCTCAGCCCCAGCATTTT.

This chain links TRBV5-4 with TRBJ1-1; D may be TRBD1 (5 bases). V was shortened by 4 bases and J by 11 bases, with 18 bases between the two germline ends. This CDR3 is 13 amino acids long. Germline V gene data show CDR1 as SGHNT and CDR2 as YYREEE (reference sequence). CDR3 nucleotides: TGTGCCAGCAGCCGTGACAGCCCCGGGGGGGCTTTCTTT. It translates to CASSRDSPGGAFF.

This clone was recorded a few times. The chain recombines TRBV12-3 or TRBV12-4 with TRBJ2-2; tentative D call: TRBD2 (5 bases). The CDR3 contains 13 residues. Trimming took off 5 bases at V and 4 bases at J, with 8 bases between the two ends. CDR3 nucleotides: TGTGCCAGCAGTGAGAGCGGCACCGGGGAGCTGTTTTTT. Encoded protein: CASSESGTGELFF.

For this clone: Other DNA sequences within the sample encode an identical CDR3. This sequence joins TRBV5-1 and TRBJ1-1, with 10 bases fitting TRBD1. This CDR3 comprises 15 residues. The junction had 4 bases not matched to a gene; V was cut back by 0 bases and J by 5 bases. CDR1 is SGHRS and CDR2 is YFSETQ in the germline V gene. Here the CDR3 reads CASSLGTGGGTEAFF. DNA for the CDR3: TGCGCCAGCAGCTTGGGGACAGGGGGAGGGACTGAAGCTTTCTTT. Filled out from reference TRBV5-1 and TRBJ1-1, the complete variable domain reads KAGVTQTPRYLIKTRGQQVTLSCSPISGHRSVSWYQQTPGQGLQFLFEYFSETQRNKGNFPGRFSGRQFSNSRSEMNVSTLELGDSALYLCASSLGTGGGTEAFFGQGTRLTVV.

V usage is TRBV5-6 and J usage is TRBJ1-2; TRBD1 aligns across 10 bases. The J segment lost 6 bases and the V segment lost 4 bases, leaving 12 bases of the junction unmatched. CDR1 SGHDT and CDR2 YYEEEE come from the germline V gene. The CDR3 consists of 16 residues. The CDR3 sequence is CASSRGQGPPVDGYTF. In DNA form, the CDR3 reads TGTGCCAGCAGCCGGGGACAGGGGCCCCCGGTGGATGGCTACACCTTC.

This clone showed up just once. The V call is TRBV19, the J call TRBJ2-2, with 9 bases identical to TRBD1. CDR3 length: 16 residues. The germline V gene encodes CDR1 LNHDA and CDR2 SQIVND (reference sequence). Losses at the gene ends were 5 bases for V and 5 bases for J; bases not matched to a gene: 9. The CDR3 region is CASSPTGQGKTGELFF. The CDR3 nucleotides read TGTGCCAGTAGTCCTACGGGACAGGGAAAGACCGGGGAGCTGTTTTTT.

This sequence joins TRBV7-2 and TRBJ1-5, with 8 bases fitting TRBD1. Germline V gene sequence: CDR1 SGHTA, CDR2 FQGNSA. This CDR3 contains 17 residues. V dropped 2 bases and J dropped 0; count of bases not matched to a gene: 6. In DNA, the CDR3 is TGTGCCAGCAGCTTAAGAGGGACAGGTGTTAGCAATCAGCCCCAGCATTTT. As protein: CASSLRGTGVSNQPQHF.

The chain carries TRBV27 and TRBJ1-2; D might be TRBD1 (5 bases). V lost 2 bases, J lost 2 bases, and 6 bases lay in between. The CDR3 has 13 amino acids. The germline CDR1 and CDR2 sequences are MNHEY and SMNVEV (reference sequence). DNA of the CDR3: TGTGCCAGCAGTTTAAAGGGGAACTATGGCTACACCTTC. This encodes CASSLKGNYGYTF.

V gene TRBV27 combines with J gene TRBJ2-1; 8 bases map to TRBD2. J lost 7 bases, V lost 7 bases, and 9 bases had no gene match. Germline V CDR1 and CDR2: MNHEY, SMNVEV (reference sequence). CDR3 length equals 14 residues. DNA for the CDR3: TGTGCCAGCACCGAAGCGGGGGCTACAAATGAGCAGTTCTTC. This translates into CASTEAGATNEQFF.

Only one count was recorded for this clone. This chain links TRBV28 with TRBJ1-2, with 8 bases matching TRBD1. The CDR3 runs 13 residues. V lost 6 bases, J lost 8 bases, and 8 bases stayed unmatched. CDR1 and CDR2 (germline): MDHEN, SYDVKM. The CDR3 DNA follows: TGTGCCAGCAGGGGGAGGACAGGGAAGGGCTACACCTTC. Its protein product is CASRGRTGKGYTF.

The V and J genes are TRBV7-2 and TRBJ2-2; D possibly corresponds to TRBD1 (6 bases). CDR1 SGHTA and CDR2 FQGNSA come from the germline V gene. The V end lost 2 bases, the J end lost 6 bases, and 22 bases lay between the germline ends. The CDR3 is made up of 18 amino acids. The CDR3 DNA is TGTGCCAGCAGCTTAAATCCTGGGGCAGGGGATCCTGCCGGGGAGCTGTTTTTT. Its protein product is CASSLNPGAGDPAGELFF.

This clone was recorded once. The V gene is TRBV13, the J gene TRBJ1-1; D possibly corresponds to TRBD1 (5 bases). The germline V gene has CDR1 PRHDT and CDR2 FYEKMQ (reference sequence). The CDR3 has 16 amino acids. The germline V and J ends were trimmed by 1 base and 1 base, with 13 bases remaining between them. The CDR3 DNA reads TGTGCCAGCAGCTTAGCGCCACAACAGGAGAACACTGAAGCTTTCTTT. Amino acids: CASSLAPQQENTEAFF.

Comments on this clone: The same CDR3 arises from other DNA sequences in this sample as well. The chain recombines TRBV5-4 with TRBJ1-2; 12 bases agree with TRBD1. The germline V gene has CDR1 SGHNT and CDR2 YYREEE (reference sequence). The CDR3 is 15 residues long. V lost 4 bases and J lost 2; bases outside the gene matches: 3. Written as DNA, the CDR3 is TGTGCCAGCAGCCCTGGGACAGGGGGCAACTATGGCTACACCTTC. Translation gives CASSPGTGGNYGYTF.